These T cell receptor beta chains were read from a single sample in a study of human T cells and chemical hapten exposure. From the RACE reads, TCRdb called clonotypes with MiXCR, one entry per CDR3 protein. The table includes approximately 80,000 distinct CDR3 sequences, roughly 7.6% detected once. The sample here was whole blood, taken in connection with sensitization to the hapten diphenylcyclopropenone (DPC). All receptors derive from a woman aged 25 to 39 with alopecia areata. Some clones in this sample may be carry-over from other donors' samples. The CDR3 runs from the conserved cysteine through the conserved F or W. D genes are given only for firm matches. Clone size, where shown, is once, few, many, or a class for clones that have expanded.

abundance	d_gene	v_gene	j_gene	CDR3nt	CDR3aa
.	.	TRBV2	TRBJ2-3	TGTGCCAGCAGTGAAGGGAGGGGAGATACGCAGTATTTT	CASSEGRGDTQYF
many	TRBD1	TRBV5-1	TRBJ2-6	TGCGCCAGCAGCTCCGGGACAGGAAACTCTGGGGCCAACGTCCTGACTTTC	CASSSGTGNSGANVLTF
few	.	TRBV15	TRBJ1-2	TGTGCCACCAGCAGAGATAGGGAAGTCGATGGCTACACCTTC	CATSRDREVDGYTF
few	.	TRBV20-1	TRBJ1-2	TGCAGTGCTAGAGATTGGGGCGCGGACTATGGCTACACCTTC	CSARDWGADYGYTF
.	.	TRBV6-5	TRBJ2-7	TGTGCCAGCAGGACCTACGGAGTTTCCTACGAGCAGTACTTC	CASRTYGVSYEQYF
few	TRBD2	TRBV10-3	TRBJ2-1	TGTGCCATCAGTGGAGCGGGGGAACATGAGCAGTTCTTC	CAISGAGEHEQFF
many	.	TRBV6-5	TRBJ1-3	TGTGCCAGCAGTTACTCCTGGGTGGCAGGCTCTGGAAACACCATATATTTT	CASSYSWVAGSGNTIYF
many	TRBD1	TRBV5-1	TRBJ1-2	TGCGCCAGCAGCCAGGGACAGAGTGACTATGGCTACACCTTC	CASSQGQSDYGYTF
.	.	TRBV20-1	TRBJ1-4	TGCAGTGCCAGCCCACAGACCAATAATGAAAAACTGTTTTTT	CSASPQTNNEKLFF
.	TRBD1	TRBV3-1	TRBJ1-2	TGTGCCAGCAGCCAAGCCCCAGGGGGCCACTATGGCTACACCTTC	CASSQAPGGHYGYTF
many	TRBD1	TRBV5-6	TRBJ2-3	TGTGCCAGCAGCCTAAGCTTGACAGGGACCGCCACAGATACGCAGTATTTT	CASSLSLTGTATDTQYF
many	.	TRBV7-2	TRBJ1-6	TGTGCCAGTTACGGGGGTTCCTCCTATAATTCACCCCTCCACTTT	CASYGGSSYNSPLHF
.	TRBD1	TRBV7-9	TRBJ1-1	TGTGCCAGCAGCTTATACGGCCAGGGGGATGAGGCTTTCTTT	CASSLYGQGDEAFF
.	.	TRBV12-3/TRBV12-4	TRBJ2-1	TGTGCCAGCAGTTTCTACAATGAGCAGTTCTTC	CASSFYNEQFF
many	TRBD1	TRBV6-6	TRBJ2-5	TGTGCCAGCAGTTACTCCTACAGGGGGCAAGAGACCCAGTACTTC	CASSYSYRGQETQYF
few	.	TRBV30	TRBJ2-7	TGTGCCTGGAGTGTAAAACACCCCTACGAGCAGTACTTC	CAWSVKHPYEQYF
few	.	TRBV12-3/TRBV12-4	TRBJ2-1	TGTGCCAGCAGCCCAAATCAAAATTACAATGAGCAGTTCTTC	CASSPNQNYNEQFF
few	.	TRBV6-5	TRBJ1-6	TGTGCCAGCAGTTACTCGATTTACAGAGTTTATAATTCACCCCTCCACTTT	CASSYSIYRVYNSPLHF
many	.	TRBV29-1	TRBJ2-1	TGCAGCGTTCCAGCCTCTCAAGGCGGTGAGCAGTTCTTC	CSVPASQGGEQFF
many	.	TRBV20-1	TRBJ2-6	TGCAGTGCTAACATGCCCAATTCTGGGGCCAACGTCCTGACTTTC	CSANMPNSGANVLTF
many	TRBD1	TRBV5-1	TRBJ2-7	TGCGCCAGCAGCTTGGCCTTCGGGACAGGGGCCTACGAGCAGTACTTC	CASSLAFGTGAYEQYF
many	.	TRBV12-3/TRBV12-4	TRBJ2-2	TGTGCCAGCAGTTTAGAGGAGGGTAGAGGTACGAACACCGGGGAGCTGTTTTTT	CASSLEEGRGTNTGELFF
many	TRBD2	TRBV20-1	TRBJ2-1	TGCAGTGCTTCCAACGGACTAGCAAACAATGAGCAGTTCTTC	CSASNGLANNEQFF
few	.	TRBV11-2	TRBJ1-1	TGTGCCAGCTACTCCGGACCGAACACTGAAGCTTTCTTT	CASYSGPNTEAFF
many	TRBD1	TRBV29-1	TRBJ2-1	TGCAGCGGCGACAGGGGAGTTTCCAATGAGCAGTTCTTC	CSGDRGVSNEQFF
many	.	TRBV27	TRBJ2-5	TGTGCCAGCAGTCCCGACGGGTTAAGGACCCAGTACTTC	CASSPDGLRTQYF
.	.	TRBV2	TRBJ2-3	TGTACCTCGACCCCTGGAGACACAGATACGCAGTATTTT	CTSTPGDTDTQYF
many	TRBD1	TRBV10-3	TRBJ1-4	TGTGCCATCAGTCGGATTCCTCCGGGACAGGGAGGTCCGGATGAAAAACTGTTTTTT	CAISRIPPGQGGPDEKLFF